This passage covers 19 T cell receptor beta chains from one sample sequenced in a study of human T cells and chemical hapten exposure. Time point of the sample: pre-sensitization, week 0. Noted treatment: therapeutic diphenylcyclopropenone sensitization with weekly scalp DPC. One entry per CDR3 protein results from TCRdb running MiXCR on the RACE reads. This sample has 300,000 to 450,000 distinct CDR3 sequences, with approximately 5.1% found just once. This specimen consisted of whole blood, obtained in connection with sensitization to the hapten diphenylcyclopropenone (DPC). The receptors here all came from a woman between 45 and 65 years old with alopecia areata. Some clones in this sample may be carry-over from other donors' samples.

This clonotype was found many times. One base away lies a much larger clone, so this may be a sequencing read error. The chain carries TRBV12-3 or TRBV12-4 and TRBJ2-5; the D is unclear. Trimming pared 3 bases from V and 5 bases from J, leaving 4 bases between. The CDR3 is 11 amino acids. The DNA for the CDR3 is TGTGCCAGCAGTTTCTTGGAGACCCAGTACTTC. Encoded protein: CASSFLETQYF.

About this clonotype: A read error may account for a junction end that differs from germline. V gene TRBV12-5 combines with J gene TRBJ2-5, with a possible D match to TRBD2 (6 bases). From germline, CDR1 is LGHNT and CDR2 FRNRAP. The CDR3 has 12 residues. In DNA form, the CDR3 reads TGTGCTAGTGGTCCTGGGGGAGGCCCTCATCTCTTC. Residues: CASGPGGGPHLF.

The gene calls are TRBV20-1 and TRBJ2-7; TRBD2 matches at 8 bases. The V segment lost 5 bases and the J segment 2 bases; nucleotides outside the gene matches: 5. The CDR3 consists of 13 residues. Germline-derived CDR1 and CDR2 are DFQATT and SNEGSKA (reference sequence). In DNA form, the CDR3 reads TGCAGTGCTGGGGGACTAGGCCCCTACGAGCAGTACTTC. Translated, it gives CSAGGLGPYEQYF.

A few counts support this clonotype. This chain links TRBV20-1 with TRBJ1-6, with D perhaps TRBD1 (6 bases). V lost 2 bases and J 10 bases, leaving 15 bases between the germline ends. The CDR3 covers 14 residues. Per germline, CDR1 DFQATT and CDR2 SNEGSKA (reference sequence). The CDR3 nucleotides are TGCAGTGCTAGACCCCCCAGGGGAAGATCACCCCTCCACTTT. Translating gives CSARPPRGRSPLHF.

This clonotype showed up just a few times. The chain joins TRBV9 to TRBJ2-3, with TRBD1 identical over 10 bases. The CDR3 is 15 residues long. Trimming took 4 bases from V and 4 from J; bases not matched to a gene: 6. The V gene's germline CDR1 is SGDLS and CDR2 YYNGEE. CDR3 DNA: TGTGCCAGCAGCCACGGGACAGGGGCACCAGATACGCAGTATTTT. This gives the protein CASSHGTGAPDTQYF.

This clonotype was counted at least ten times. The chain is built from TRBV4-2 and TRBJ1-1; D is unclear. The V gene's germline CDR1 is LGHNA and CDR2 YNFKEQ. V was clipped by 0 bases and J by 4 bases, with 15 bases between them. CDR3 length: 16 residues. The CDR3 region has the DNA TGTGCCAGCAGCCAAGATATCGGCAGTAGGAGCACTGAAGCTTTCTTT. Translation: CASSQDIGSRSTEAFF.

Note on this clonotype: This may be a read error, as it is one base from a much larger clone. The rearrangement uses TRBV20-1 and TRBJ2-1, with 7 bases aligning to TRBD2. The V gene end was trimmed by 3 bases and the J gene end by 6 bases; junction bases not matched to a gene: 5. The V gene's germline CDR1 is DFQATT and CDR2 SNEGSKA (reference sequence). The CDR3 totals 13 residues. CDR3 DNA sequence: TGCAGTGCTAGTGGGGGGGTCTTCAATGAGCAGTTCTTC. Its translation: CSASGGVFNEQFF.

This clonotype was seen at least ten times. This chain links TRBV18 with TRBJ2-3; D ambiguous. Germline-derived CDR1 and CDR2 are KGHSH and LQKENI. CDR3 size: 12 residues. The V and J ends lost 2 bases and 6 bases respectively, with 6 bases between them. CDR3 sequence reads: CASSPFPDTQYF. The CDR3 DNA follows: TGTGCCAGCTCACCATTTCCTGATACGCAGTATTTT. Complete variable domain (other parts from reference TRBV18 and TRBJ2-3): NAGVMQNPRHLVRRRGQEARLRCSPMKGHSHVYWYRQLPEEGLKFMVYLQKENIIDESGMPKERFSAEFPKEGPSILRIQQVVRGDSAAYFCASSPFPDTQYFGPGTRLTVL.

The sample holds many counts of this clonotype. The CDR3 DNA is TGCAGTCCGGGGGCCCCTAGCAATCAGCCCCAGCATTTT. Translated: CSPGAPSNQPQHF. The chain employs TRBV29-1 and TRBJ1-5, with D perhaps TRBD1 (6 bases). The germline CDR1 and CDR2 sequences are SQVTM and ANQGSEA. The CDR3 loop spans 13 amino acids.

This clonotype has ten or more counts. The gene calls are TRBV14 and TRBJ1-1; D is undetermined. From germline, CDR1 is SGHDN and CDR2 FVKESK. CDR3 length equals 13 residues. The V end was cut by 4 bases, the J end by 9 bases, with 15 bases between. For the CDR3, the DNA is TGTGCCAGCAGCCCCCCCGGTGAGAATCAAGCTTTCTTT. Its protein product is CASSPPGENQAFF.

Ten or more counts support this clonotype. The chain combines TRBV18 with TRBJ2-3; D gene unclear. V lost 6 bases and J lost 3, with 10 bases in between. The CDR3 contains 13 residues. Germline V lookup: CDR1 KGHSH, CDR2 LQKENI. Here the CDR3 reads CASSPLVTDTQYF. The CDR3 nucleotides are TGTGCCAGCTCGCCGCTAGTTACAGATACGCAGTATTTT.

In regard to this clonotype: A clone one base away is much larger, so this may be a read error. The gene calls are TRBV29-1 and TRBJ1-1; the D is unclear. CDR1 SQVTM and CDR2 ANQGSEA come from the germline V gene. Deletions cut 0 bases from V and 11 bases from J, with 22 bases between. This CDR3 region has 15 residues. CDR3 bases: TGCAGCGTTGAAGAGGAGAGGATAATGACCCTTCCGGCTTTCTTT. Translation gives CSVEEERIMTLPAFF. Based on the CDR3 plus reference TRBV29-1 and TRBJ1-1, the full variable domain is SAVISQKPSRDICQRGTSLTIQCQVDSQVTMMFWYRQQPGQSLTLIATANQGSEATYESGFVIDKFPISRPNLTFSTLTVSNMSPEDSSIYLCSVEEERIMTLPAFFGQGTRLTVV.

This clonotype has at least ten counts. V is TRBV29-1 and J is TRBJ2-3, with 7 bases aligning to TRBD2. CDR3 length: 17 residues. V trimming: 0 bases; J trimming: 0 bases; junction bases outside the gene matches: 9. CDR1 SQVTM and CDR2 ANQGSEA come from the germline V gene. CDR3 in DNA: TGCAGCGTTGAAGATCAAACGGGGGGTTCTAGCACAGATACGCAGTATTTT. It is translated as CSVEDQTGGSSTDTQYF.

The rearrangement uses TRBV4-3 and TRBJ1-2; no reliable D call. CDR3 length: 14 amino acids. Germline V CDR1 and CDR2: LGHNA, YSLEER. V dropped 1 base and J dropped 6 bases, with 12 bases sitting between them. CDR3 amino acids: CASSQGPGSNGYTF. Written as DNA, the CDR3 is TGCGCCAGCAGCCAAGGTCCGGGGTCGAATGGCTACACCTTC.

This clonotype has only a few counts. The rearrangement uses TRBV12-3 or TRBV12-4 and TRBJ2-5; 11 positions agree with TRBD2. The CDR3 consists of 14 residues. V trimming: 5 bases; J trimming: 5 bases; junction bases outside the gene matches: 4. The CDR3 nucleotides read TGTGCCAGCAGTAAAAGACTAGCGGGGGAGACCCAGTACTTC. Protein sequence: CASSKRLAGETQYF.

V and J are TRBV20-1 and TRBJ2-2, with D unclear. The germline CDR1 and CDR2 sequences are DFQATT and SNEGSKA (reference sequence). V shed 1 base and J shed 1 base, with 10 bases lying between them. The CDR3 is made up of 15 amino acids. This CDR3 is CSARGRTVNTGELFF. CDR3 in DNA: TGCAGTGCTAGAGGCCGGACGGTGAACACCGGGGAGCTGTTTTTT.

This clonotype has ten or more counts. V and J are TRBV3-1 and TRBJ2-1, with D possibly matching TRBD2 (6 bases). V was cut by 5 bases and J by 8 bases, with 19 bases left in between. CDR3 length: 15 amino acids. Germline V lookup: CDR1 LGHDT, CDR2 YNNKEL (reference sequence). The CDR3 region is CASSSYATSQDEQFF. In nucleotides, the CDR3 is TGTGCCAGCAGCTCCTACGCGACTAGTCAGGATGAGCAGTTCTTC.

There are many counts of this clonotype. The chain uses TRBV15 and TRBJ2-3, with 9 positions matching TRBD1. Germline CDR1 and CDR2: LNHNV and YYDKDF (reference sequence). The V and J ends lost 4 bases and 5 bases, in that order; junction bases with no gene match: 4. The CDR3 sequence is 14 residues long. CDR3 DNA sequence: TGTGCCACCAGCACGGACAGGGGAAAAGATACGCAGTATTTT. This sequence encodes CATSTDRGKDTQYF.

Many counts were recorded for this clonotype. The CDR3: CASSPRTLYNSPLHF. CDR3 nucleotide sequence: TGCGCCAGCAGCCCCAGGACCTTGTATAATTCACCCCTCCACTTT. This chain links TRBV4-3 with TRBJ1-6; no firm D call. The length of the CDR3 is 15 residues. The V end was cut by 4 bases, the J end by 4 bases, with 11 bases between. The germline V gene has CDR1 LGHNA and CDR2 YSLEER.